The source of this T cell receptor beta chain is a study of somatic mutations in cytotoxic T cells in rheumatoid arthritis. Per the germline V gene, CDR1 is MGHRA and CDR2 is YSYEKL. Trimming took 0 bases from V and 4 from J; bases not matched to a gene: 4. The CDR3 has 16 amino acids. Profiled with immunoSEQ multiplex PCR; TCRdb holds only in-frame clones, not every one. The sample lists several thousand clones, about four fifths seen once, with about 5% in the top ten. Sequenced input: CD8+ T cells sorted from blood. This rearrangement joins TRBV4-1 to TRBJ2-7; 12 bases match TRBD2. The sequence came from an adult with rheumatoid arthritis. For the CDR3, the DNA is TGCGCCAGCAGCCAAGATTCGACTAGCGGGAGATACGAGCAGTACTTC. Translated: CASSQDSTSGRYEQYF.